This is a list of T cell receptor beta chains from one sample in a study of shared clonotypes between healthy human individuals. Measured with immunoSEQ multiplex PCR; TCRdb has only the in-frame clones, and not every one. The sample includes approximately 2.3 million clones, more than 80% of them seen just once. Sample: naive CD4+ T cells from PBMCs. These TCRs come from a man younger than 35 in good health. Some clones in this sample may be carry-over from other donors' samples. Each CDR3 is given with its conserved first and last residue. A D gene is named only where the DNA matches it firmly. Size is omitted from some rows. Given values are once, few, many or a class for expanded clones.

CAISQVAGGTEQYF TGTGCCATCAGCCAAGTAGCGGGAGGGACCGAGCAGTACTTC TRBJ2-7 14 TRBD2 TRBV10-3 -
CASSYSPWGETQYF TGTGCCAGCAGTTACTCTCCATGGGGAGAGACCCAGTACTTC TRBJ2-5 14 - TRBV6-5 -
CASSFGSPGNGYTF TGTGCCAGCAGTTTTGGTAGTCCGGGGAATGGCTACACCTTC TRBJ1-2 14 - TRBV28 -
CASSRTSGRFTNEQFF TGTGCCAGCAGTCGGACTAGCGGGAGATTTACCAATGAGCAGTTCTTC TRBJ2-1 16 TRBD2 TRBV27 -
CASSSVGTDYGYTF TGTGCCAGCAGTTCCGTGGGGACGGACTATGGCTACACCTTC TRBJ1-2 14 - TRBV6-6 -
CASTLAFTQYF TGTGCCAGCACCCTCGCTTTTACGCAGTATTTT TRBJ2-3 11 - TRBV28 -
CASSFTTGTYEQYF TGCGCCAGCAGCTTTACGACAGGTACCTACGAGCAGTACTTC TRBJ2-7 14 - TRBV5-1 -
CASSPRDGNTIYF TGTGCCAGCAGCCCCCGAGATGGAAACACCATATATTTT TRBJ1-3 13 - TRBV11-2 -
CASSSYRGGQEPQHF TGTGCCAGCAGCTCCTACCGGGGGGGCCAGGAGCCCCAGCATTTT TRBJ1-5 15 - TRBV7-9 -
CASSVASRGNTEAFF TGTGCCAGCAGCGTAGCTAGCAGGGGAAACACTGAAGCTTTCTTT TRBJ1-1 15 - TRBV9 -
CASSAGLAGRQETQYF TGCGCCAGCAGCGCCGGACTAGCGGGCCGCCAAGAGACCCAGTACTTC TRBJ2-5 16 TRBD2 TRBV5-1 -
CASSLQEGSHEQYF TGTGCCAGCAGCTTGCAGGAGGGGTCCCACGAGCAGTACTTC TRBJ2-7 14 - TRBV7-9 -
CASRFRWGLRWTGELFF TGTGCCAGCCGCTTTCGTTGGGGGCTAAGATGGACCGGGGAGCTGTTTTTT TRBJ2-2 17 - TRBV28 -
CASSSGTGGVHGELFF TGCGCCAGCAGTTCCGGGACAGGGGGCGTACACGGGGAGCTGTTTTTT TRBJ2-2 16 TRBD1 TRBV10-1 once
CASSGGDHEQFF TGTGCCAGCTCCGGGGGGGACCATGAGCAGTTCTTC TRBJ2-1 12 TRBD2 TRBV2 -
CASSSHPGRAVRDTQYF TGTGCCAGCAGTTCCCATCCCGGGAGGGCGGTCAGAGATACGCAGTATTTT TRBJ2-3 17 TRBD2 TRBV28 -
CASPRDRANTEAFF TGTGCCAGCCCAAGAGACAGGGCGAACACTGAAGCTTTCTTT TRBJ1-1 14 TRBD1 TRBV11-2 -
CASTGGGPVDTQYF TGTGCCAGCACCGGCGGGGGGCCGGTGGATACGCAGTATTTT TRBJ2-3 14 TRBD2 TRBV28 -
CASRSRGSGELFF TGTGCCAGCAGGAGTAGGGGGTCCGGGGAGCTGTTTTTT TRBJ2-2 13 - TRBV7-9 -
CASSMIAGKTDTQYF TGTGCCAGTAGTATGATAGCGGGAAAAACAGATACGCAGTATTTT TRBJ2-3 15 TRBD2 TRBV19 -
CASSFPGQGPQHF TGTGCCAGCAGTTTTCCGGGACAGGGACCCCAGCATTTT TRBJ1-5 13 TRBD1 TRBV7-2 -
CASSPGGGTGLNEQYF TGCGCCAGCAGCCCCGGGGGGGGGACAGGGCTAAACGAGCAGTACTTC TRBJ2-7 16 - TRBV5-1 -
CASTENGGFYEQYF TGTGCCAGTACGGAAAACGGGGGCTTCTACGAGCAGTACTTC TRBJ2-7 14 - TRBV19 once
CASNGQEGANVLTF TGCGCCAGCAACGGACAGGAGGGGGCCAACGTCCTGACTTTC TRBJ2-6 14 TRBD1 TRBV5-1 -
CASSSPGQSSGANVLTF TGTGCCAGCAGCTCTCCGGGACAATCTTCTGGGGCCAACGTCCTGACTTTC TRBJ2-6 17 - TRBV5-5 once
CASSFTRTGGKETQYF TGTGCCAGCAGCTTCACTAGGACAGGTGGCAAAGAGACCCAGTACTTC TRBJ2-5 16 TRBD1 TRBV11-3 -
CASTWTSGSWRNEQFF TGTGCCAGCACCTGGACTAGCGGGAGTTGGAGGAATGAGCAGTTCTTC TRBJ2-1 16 TRBD2 TRBV27 -
CSATKQETQYF TGCAGTGCTACCAAGCAAGAGACCCAGTACTTC TRBJ2-5 11 - TRBV20-1 -
CASSGTRRDTGELFF TGTGCCAGCAGCGGTACACGACGAGACACCGGGGAGCTGTTTTTT TRBJ2-2 15 - TRBV9 -
CASSVAWSRGHTGELFF TGTGCCAGCAGCGTGGCTTGGTCCAGGGGACACACCGGGGAGCTGTTTTTT TRBJ2-2 17 - TRBV7-2 -
CASSERDNTGELFF TGTGCCAGCAGTGAGAGAGACAACACCGGGGAGCTGTTTTTT TRBJ2-2 14 - TRBV25-1 -
CASSFYRASVDTQYF TGCGCCAGCAGCTTTTACAGGGCTAGCGTAGATACGCAGTATTTT TRBJ2-3 15 - TRBV5-1 -
CASSEPPEGTQYF TGTGCCAGCAGTGAACCTCCGGAGGGGACCCAGTACTTC TRBJ2-5 13 - TRBV2 -
CASSYQGNTEAFF TGTGCCAGCAGTTACCAAGGGAACACTGAAGCTTTCTTT TRBJ1-1 13 - TRBV6-6 -
CASSLGRDSLSNQPQHF TGTGCCAGCAGTTTAGGCCGGGACAGCCTTAGCAATCAGCCCCAGCATTTT TRBJ1-5 17 TRBD1 TRBV28 -
CASSTETVQAKNIQYF TGTGCCAGCAGTACTGAGACAGTCCAAGCCAAAAACATTCAGTACTTC TRBJ2-4 16 - TRBV2 -
CASSLGGYQETQYF TGCGCCAGCAGCTTGGGCGGGTATCAAGAGACCCAGTACTTC TRBJ2-5 14 - TRBV5-1 -
CASSQQGVQNTGELFF TGTGCCAGCTCACAACAGGGGGTACAGAACACCGGGGAGCTGTTTTTT TRBJ2-2 16 TRBD1 TRBV18 -
CASSPREGANVLTF TGTGCCAGCAGCCCGCGGGAGGGGGCCAACGTCCTGACTTTC TRBJ2-6 14 TRBD2 TRBV9 -
CASSHAYGSGRNYEQYF TGCGCCAGCAGCCATGCCTATGGGAGCGGGAGAAACTACGAGCAGTACTTC TRBJ2-7 17 TRBD2 TRBV4-3 -
CASSSTFGGASGTYEQYF TGTGCCAGCAGCTCAACTTTCGGGGGGGCTAGCGGGACCTACGAGCAGTACTTC TRBJ2-7 18 TRBD2 TRBV7-2 few
CASSRERGPYNEQFF TGTGCCAGCAGCCGAGAGCGGGGTCCCTACAATGAGCAGTTCTTC TRBJ2-1 15 TRBD2 TRBV6-1 -
CASSRGRASYEQYF TGTGCCAGCAGCCGCGGGAGGGCCTCCTACGAGCAGTACTTC TRBJ2-7 14 TRBD2 TRBV14 -
CASSQTSARWAQYF TGTGCCAGCAGCCAAACTAGCGCCCGTTGGGCCCAGTACTTC TRBJ2-5 14 TRBD2 TRBV5-8 -
CASSSGLAGVQQETQYF TGTGCCAGCAGCTCGGGACTAGCGGGAGTCCAGCAAGAGACCCAGTACTTC TRBJ2-5 17 TRBD2 TRBV7-3 -
CASSEGRNPYGYTF TGTGCCAGCAGCGAGGGACGTAATCCCTATGGCTACACCTTC TRBJ1-2 14 - TRBV5-6 -